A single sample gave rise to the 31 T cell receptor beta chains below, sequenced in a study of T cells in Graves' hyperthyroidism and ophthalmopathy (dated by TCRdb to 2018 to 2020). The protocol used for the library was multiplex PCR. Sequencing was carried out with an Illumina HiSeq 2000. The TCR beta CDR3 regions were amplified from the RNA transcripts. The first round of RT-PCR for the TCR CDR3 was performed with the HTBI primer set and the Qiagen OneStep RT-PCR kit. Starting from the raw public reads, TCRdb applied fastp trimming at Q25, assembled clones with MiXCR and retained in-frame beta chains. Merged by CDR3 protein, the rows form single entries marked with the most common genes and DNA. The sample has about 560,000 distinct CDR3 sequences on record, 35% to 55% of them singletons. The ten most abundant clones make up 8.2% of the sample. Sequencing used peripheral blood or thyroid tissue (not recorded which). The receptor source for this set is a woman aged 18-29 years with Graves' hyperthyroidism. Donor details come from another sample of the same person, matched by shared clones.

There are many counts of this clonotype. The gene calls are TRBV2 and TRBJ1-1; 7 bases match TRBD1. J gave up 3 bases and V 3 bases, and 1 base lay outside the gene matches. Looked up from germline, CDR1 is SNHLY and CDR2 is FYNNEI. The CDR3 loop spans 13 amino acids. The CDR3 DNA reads TGTGCCAGCAGTGATGACAGGGACACTGAAGCTTTCTTT. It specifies CASSDDRDTEAFF. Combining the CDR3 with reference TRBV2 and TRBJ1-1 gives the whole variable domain EPEVTQTPSHQVTQMGQEVILRCVPISNHLYFYWYRQILGQKVEFLVSFYNNEISEKSEIFDDQFSVERPDGSNFTLKIRSTKLEDSAMYFCASSDDRDTEAFFGQGTRLTVV.

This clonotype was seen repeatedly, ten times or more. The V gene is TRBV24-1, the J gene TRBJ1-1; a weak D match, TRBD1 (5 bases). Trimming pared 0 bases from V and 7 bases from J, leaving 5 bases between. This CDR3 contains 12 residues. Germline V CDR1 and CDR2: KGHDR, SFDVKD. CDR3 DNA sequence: TGTGCCACCAGTGATTTGGGGGGTGAAGCTTTCTTT. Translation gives CATSDLGGEAFF.

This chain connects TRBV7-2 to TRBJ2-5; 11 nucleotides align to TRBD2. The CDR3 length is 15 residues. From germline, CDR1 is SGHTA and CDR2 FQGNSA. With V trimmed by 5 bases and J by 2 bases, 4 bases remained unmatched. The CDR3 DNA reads TGTGCCAGCAGCAAACTAGCGGGAGAACAAGAGACCCAGTACTTC. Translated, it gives CASSKLAGEQETQYF. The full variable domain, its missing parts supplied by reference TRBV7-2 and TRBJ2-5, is GAGVSQSPSNKVTEKGKDVELRCDPISGHTALYWYRQSLGQGLEFLIYFQGNSAPDKSGLPSDRFSAERTGGSVSTLTIQRTQQEDSAVYLCASSKLAGEQETQYFGPGTRLLVL.

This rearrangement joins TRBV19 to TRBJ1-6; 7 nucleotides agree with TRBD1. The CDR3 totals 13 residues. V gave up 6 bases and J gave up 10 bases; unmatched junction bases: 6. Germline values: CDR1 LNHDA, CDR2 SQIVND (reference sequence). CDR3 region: CASRKQGKSPLHF. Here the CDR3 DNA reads TGTGCCAGTAGAAAACAGGGGAAATCACCCCTCCACTTT. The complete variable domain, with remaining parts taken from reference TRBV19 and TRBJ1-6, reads DGGITQSPKYLFRKEGQNVTLSCEQNLNHDAMYWYRQDPGQGLRLIYYSQIVNDFQKGDIAEGYSVSREKKESFPLTVTSAQKNPTAFYLCASRKQGKSPLHFGNGTRLTVT.

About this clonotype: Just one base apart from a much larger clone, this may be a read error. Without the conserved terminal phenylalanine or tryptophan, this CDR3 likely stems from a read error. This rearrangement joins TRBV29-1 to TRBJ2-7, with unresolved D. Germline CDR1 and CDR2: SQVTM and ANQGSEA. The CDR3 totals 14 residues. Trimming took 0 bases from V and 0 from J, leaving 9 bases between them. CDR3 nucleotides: TGCAGCGTTGAAGAGGGTGAGAGCTCCTACGAGCAGTACCTC. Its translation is CSVEEGESSYEQYL.

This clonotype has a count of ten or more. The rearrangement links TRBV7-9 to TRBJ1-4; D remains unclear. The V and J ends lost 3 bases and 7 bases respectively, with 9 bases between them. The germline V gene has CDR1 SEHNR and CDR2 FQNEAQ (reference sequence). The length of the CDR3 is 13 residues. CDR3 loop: CASSLRGFEKLFF. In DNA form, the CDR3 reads TGTGCCAGCAGCTTGAGAGGGTTTGAAAAACTGTTTTTT.

The CDR3: CAINLKLFF. The CDR3 DNA is TGTGCCATCAATTTAAAACTGTTTTTT. The V and J genes are TRBV10-3 and TRBJ1-4; D gene uncertain. This CDR3 has 9 residues. The ends were cut back, 7 bases at V and 10 bases at J, with 4 bases in the middle. Germline values: CDR1 ENHRY, CDR2 SYGVKD.

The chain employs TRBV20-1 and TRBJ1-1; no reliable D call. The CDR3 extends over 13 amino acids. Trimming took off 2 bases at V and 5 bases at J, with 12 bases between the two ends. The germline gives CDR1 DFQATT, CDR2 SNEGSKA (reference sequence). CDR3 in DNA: TGCAGTGCTAGACCTCAACGGAAAACTGAAGCTTTCTTT. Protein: CSARPQRKTEAFF.

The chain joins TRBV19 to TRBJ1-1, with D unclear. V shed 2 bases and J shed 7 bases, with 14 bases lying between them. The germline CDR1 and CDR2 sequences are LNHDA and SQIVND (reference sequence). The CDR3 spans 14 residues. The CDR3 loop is CASSIRPPIVEAFF. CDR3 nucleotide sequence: TGTGCCAGTAGTATAAGGCCCCCGATTGTTGAAGCTTTCTTT.

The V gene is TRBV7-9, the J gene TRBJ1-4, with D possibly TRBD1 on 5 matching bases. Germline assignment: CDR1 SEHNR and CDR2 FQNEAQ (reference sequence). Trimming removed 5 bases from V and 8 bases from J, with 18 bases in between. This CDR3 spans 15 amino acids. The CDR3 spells CASSAGPGLKEKLFF. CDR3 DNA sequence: TGTGCCAGCAGCGCGGGGCCAGGTCTGAAGGAAAAACTGTTTTTT.

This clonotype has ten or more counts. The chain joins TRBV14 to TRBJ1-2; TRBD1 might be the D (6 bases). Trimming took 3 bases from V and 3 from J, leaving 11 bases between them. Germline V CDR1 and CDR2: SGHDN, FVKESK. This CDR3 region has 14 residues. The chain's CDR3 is CASSHGTPDYGYTF. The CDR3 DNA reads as TGTGCCAGCAGCCACGGGACACCCGACTATGGCTACACCTTC.

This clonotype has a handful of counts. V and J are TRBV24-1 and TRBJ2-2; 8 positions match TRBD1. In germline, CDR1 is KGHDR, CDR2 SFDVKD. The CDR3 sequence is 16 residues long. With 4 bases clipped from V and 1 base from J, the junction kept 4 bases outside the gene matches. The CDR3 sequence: CATSDRGTGNTGELFF. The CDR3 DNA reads TGTGCCACCAGTGACCGTGGGACAGGGAACACCGGGGAGCTGTTTTTT.

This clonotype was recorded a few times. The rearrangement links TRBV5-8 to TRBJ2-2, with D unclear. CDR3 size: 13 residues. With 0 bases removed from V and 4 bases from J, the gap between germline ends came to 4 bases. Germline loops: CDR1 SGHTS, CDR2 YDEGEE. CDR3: CASSLEVTGELFF. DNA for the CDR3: TGTGCCAGCAGCTTGGAGGTCACCGGGGAGCTGTTTTTT.

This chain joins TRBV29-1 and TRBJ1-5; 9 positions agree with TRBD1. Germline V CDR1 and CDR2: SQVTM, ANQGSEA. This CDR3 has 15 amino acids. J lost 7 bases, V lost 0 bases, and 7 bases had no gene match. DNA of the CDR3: TGCAGCGTTGAAGATGGGGGACAGGGCGGGCAGCCCCAGCATTTT. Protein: CSVEDGGQGGQPQHF.

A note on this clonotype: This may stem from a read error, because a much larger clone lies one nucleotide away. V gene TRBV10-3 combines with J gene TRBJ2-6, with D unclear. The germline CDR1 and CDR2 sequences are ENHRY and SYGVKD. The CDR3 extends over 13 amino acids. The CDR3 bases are TGTGCCAGCAGTGAGCGAGGCCTGAACGTCCTGACTTTC. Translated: CASSERGLNVLTF.

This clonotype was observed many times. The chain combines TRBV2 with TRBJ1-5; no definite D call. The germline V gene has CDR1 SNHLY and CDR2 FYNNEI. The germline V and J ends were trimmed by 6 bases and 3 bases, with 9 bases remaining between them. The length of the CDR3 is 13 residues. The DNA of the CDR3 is TGTGCCAGCAGAGAACAGTACAATCAGCCCCAGCATTTT. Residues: CASREQYNQPQHF.

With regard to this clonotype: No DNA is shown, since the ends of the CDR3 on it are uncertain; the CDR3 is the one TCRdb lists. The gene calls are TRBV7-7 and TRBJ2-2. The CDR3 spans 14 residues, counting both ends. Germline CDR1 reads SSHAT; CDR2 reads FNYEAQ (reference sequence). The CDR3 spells CACSVEADTGELFF.

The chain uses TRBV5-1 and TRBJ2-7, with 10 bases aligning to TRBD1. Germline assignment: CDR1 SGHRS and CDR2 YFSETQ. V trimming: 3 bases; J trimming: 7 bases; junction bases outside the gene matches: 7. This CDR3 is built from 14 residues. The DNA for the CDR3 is TGCGCCAGCAGCTGGGGACAGGGGATAGGGGAGCAGTACTTC. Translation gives CASSWGQGIGEQYF.

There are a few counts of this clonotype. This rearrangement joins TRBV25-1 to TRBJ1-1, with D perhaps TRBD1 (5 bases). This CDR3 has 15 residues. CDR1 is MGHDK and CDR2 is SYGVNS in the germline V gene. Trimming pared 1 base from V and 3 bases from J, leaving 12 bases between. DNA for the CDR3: TGTGCCAGCAGTGAATTAGGCAGGGAGTACACTGAAGCTTTCTTT. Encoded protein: CASSELGREYTEAFF.

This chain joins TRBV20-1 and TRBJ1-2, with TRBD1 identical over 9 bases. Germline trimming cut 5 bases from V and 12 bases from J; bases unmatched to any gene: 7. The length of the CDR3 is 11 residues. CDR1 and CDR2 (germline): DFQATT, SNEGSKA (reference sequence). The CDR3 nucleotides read TGCAGTGCTGGAAGGGACAGGGAAAACACCTTC. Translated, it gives CSAGRDRENTF.

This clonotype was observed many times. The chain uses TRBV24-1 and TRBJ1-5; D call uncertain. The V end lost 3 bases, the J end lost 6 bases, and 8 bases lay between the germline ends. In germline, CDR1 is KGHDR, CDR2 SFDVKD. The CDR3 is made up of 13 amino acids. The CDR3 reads CATSDRVPQPQHF. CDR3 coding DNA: TGTGCCACCAGTGATCGGGTCCCTCAGCCCCAGCATTTT.

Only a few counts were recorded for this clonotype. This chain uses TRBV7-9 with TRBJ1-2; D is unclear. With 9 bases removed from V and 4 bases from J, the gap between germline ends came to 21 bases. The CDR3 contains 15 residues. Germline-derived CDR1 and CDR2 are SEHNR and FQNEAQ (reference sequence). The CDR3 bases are TGTGCCAGTACTCAAACCCTGTCGACGGCCTATGGCTACACCTTC. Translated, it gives CASTQTLSTAYGYTF. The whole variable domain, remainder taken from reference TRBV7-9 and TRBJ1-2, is DTGVSQNPRHKITKRGQNVTFRCDPISEHNRLYWYRQTLGQGPEFLTYFQNEAQLEKSRLLSDRFSAERPKGSFSTLEIQRTEQGDSAMYLCASTQTLSTAYGYTFGSGTRLTVV.

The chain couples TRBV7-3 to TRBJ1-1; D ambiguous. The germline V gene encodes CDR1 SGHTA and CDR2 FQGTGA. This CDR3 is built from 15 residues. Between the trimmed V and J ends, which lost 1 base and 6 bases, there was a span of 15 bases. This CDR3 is CASSLSVEVFSEAFF. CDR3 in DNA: TGTGCCAGCAGCTTAAGTGTGGAGGTATTCTCTGAAGCTTTCTTT.

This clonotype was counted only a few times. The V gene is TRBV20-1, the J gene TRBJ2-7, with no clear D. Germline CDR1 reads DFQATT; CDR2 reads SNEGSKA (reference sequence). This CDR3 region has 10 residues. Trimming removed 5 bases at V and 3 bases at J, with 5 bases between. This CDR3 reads CSADRYEQYF. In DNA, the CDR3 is TGCAGTGCTGACCGCTACGAGCAGTACTTC.

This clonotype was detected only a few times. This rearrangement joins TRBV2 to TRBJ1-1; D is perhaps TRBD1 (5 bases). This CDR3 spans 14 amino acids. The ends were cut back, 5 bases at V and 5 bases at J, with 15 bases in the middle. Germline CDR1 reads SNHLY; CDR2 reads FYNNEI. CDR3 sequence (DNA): TGTGCCAGCAGTTACAGGTCAGGCGGGACTGAAGCTTTCTTT. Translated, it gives CASSYRSGGTEAFF.

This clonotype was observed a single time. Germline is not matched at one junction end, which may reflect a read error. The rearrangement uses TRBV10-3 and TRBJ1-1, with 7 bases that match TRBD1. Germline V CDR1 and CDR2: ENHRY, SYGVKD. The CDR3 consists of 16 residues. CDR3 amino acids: CAITEGNRGKGTEASF. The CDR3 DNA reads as TGTGCCATCACTGAGGGGAACAGGGGAAAAGGCACTGAAGCTTCCTTT.

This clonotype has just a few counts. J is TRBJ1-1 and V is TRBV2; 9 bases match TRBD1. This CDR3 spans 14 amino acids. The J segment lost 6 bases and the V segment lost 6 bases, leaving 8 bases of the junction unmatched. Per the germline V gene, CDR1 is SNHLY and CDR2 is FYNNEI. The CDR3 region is CASSLGQGTAEAFF. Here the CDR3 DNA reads TGTGCCAGCAGCCTCGGACAGGGGACGGCTGAAGCTTTCTTT.

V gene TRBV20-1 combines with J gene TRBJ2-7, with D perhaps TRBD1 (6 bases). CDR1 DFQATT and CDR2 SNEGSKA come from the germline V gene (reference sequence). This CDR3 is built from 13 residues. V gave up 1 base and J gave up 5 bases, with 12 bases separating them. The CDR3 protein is CSARAGQAHEQYF. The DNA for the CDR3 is TGCAGTGCTAGAGCGGGACAAGCGCACGAGCAGTACTTC.

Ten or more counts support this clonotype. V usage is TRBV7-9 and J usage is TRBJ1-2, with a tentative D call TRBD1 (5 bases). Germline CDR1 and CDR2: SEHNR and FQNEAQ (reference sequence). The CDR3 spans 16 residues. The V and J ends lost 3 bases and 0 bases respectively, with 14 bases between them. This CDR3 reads CASSLRAQGANYGYTF. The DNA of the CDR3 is TGTGCCAGCAGCTTGCGGGCCCAGGGAGCTAACTATGGCTACACCTTC.

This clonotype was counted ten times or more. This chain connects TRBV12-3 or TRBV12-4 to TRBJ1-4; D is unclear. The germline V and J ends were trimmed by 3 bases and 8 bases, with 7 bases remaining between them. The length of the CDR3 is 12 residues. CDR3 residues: CASSFGGEKLFF. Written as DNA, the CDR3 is TGTGCCAGCAGTTTTGGAGGGGAAAAACTGTTTTTT.

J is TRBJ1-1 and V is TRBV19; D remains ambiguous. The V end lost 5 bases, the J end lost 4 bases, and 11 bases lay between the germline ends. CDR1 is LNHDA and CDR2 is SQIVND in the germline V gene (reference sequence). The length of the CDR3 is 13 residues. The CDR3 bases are TGTGCCAGTAGTGACGCATGGCCCACTGAAGCTTTCTTT. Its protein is CASSDAWPTEAFF.